This TCR beta chain is drawn from a study of patients and donors after allogeneic stem cell transplantation. Germline V CDR1 and CDR2: SQVTM, ANQGSEA. This CDR3 contains 14 residues. The V gene lost 4 bases and the J gene lost 2 bases, with 15 bases spanning the gap. This clonotype has only a few counts. MiXCR, applied by TCRdb to the RT-PCR reads, yields one record per CDR3 protein. The sample includes some 880,000 distinct CDR3 sequences, over 15% of them seen just once. Sequencing was carried out using blood, either unsorted or a sorted T cell fraction (not recorded which). This chain links TRBV29-1 with TRBJ2-7; perhaps TRBD1 as D (5 bases). This TCR was recovered from a human donor who was either an allogeneic HSCT recipient or a stem cell or donor lymphocyte infusion donor (not recorded which). It is not recorded whose cells these are; they may come from a transplant donor. The CDR3 DNA sequence: TGCAGCGTTGGTTTTACAGGAGCCACCTACGAGCAGTACTTC. Translated: CSVGFTGATYEQYF.